This paragraph covers one T cell receptor (beta chain) sequence. Its matching antigen is unknown. The data were taken from a study of shared clonotypes between healthy human individuals. On the study more broadly: Three CD4 naive, three CD4 memory, two CD8 naive and one CD8 memory plate were used per donor.

Study results and caveats: Few donors restricted represented genetic and exposure-history diversity. Memory subsets had estimated richness that was generally smaller than that of naive subsets.

Measured with immunoSEQ multiplex PCR; TCRdb has only the in-frame clones, and not every one. This sample has over a million clones, with approximately 80% found just once. Donors were healthy HIV-negative adults without recently reported acute infections or vaccinations. The CDR3 is 16 residues long. CDR1 and CDR2 from the germline V gene are ENHRY and SYGVKD. The trim removed 6 bases at V and 8 bases at J, leaving 14 bases unmatched. The chain recombines TRBV10-3 with TRBJ1-4, with 8 positions matching TRBD1. This clonotype was obtained from a man aged 18 to 30 in good health. Some clones in this sample may be carry-over from other donors' samples. Sequencing input: memory CD4+ T cells from PBMCs. Stated subset: CD45RA-negative fraction. CDR3 sequence (DNA): TGTGCCATCAGCACAGGGGGGAACAAGATGGGGGAAAAACTGTTTTTT. This sequence encodes CAISTGGNKMGEKLFF.